Sequencing of this T cell receptor beta chain was carried out in a study of control samples from healthy donors and cancer patients. Generated by immunoSEQ multiplex PCR, the TCRdb table keeps only in-frame clones and is missing some. Here the sample spans around 120,000 clones, about nine tenths being singletons. With 4 bases removed from V and 8 bases from J, the gap between germline ends came to 15 bases. This CDR3 comprises 13 residues. Germline CDR1 SGHRS, CDR2 YFSETQ. The source of this sequence is a middle-aged man in good health. The V gene is TRBV5-1, the J gene TRBJ1-2; D remains ambiguous. Sequenced sample: blood. Here the CDR3 DNA reads TGCGCCAGCAGCCCAGACACGGCGGGAGGCTACACCTTC. Amino acids: CASSPDTAGGYTF. Full variable domain (rest looked up from reference TRBV5-1 and TRBJ1-2): KAGVTQTPRYLIKTRGQQVTLSCSPISGHRSVSWYQQTPGQGLQFLFEYFSETQRNKGNFPGRFSGRQFSNSRSEMNVSTLELGDSALYLCASSPDTAGGYTFGSGTRLTVV.